This entry features one T cell receptor (beta chain) sequence. The method was immunoSEQ multiplex PCR; TCRdb's version includes in-frame clones alone and lacks a portion of them. Among around 320,000 clones listed, approximately 85% were seen once. This specimen belongs to a study of blood T cell repertoires in COVID-19. The overall study: Sample material is recorded as cDNA or gDNA derived from T cells, B-cell-depleted T cells, or PBMCs.

Per the germline V gene, CDR1 is KGHSH and CDR2 is LQKENI. V lost 1 base and J lost 2; bases outside the gene matches: 5. This CDR3 comprises 17 residues. This sequence was found in a human donor in a cohort sampled during active COVID-19. The sequencing sample was made of peripheral blood. The chain employs TRBV18 and TRBJ1-3; 10 nucleotides align to TRBD1. This CDR3 is CASSPLPGQGTGNTIYF. CDR3 DNA: TGTGCCAGCTCACCACTCCCGGGACAGGGGACTGGAAACACCATATATTTT. Supplemented by reference TRBV18 and TRBJ1-3, the full variable domain reads NAGVMQNPRHLVRRRGQEARLRCSPMKGHSHVYWYRQLPEEGLKFMVYLQKENIIDESGMPKERFSAEFPKEGPSILRIQQVVRGDSAAYFCASSPLPGQGTGNTIYFGEGSWLTVV.